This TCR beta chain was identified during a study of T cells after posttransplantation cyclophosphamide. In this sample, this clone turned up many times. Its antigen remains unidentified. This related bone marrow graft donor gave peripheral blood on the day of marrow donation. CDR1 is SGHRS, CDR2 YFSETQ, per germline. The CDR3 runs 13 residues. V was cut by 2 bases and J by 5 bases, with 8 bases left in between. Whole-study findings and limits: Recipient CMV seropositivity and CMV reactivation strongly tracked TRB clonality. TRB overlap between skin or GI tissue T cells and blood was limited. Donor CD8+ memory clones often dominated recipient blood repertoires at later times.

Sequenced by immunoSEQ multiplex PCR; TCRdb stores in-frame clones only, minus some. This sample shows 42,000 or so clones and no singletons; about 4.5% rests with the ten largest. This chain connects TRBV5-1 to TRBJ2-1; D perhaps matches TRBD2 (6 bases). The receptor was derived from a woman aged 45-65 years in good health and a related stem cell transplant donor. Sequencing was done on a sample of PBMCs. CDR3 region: CASSLGGDNEQFF. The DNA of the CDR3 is TGCGCCAGCAGCTTAGGCGGGGACAATGAGCAGTTCTTC.